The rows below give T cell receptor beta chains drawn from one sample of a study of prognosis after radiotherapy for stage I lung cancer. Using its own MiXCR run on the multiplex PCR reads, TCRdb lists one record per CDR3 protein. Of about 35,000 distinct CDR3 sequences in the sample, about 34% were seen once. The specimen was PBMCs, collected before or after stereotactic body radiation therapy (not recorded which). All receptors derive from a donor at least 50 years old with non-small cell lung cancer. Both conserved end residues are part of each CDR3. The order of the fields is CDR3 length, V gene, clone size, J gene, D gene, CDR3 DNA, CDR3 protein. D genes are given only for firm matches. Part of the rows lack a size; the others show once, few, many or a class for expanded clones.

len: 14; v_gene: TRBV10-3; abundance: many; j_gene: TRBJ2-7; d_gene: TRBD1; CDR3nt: TGTGCCATCAGTGGGGACAGGGTACCCCACGAGCAGTACTTC; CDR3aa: CAISGDRVPHEQYF
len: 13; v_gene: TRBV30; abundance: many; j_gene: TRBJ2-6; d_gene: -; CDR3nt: TGTGCCTGGAGTGTTTCTGGGGCCAACGTCCTGACTTTC; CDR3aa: CAWSVSGANVLTF
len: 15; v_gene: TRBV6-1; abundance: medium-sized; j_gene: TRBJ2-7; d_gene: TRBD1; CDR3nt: TGTGCCAGCAGGCCACAACAGGGGCTATCCTACGAGCAGTACTTC; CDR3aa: CASRPQQGLSYEQYF
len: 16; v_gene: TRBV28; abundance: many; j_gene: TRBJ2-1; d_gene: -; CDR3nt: TGTGCCAGCACCCCTTCGCGCGGCAGCTCCTACAATGAGCAGTTCTTC; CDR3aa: CASTPSRGSSYNEQFF
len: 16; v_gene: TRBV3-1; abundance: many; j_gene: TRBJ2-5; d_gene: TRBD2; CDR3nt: TGTGCCAGCAGCCAGAACCTAGCGGGACTCCAAGAGACCCAGTACTTC; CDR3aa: CASSQNLAGLQETQYF
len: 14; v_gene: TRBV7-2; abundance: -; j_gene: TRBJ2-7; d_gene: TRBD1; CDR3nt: TGTGCCAGCAGCTCACGGACAGGGCGGTACGAGCAGTACTTC; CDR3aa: CASSSRTGRYEQYF
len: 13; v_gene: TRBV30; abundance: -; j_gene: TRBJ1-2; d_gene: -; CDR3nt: TGTGCCTGGAGTTCGGCGCTCTCAAATGGCTACACCTTC; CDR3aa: CAWSSALSNGYTF
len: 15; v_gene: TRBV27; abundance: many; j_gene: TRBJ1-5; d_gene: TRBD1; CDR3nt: TGTGCCAGCAGTTTACAACAGGGGATGAATCAGCCCCAGCATTTT; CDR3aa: CASSLQQGMNQPQHF
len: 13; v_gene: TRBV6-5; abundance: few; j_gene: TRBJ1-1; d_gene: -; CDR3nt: TGTGCCAGCAGTTCGAACCTACAGGATGAAGCTTTCTTT; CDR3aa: CASSSNLQDEAFF
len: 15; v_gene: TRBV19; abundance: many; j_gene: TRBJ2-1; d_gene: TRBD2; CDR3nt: TGTGCCAGTAGTATAGGGGGGGGCTCCTACAATGAGCAGTTCTTC; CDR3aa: CASSIGGGSYNEQFF
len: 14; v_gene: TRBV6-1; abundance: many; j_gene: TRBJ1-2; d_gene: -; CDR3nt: TGTGCCAGCAGTGAGTTCGGTCTTAACTATGGCTACACCTTC; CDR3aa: CASSEFGLNYGYTF